The following is a T cell receptor beta chain sequence with its context. The data were taken from a study of blood T cell repertoires in COVID-19. For the study at large: The origin of the acute and convalescent COVID-19 samples was the United States, Italy and Spain. In each case, the material was cDNA or gDNA derived from T cells, B-cell-depleted T cells, or PBMCs.

Trimming took 1 base from V and 7 from J; bases not matched to a gene: 1. This CDR3 is built from 13 residues. The germline CDR1 and CDR2 sequences are SGDLS and YYNGEE. Data came from immunoSEQ multiplex PCR; TCRdb stores just in-frame clones and leaves some out. The sample lists roughly 300,000 clones, over 70% occurring once. Sequencing was carried out using peripheral blood. The V call is TRBV9, the J call TRBJ1-3, with 8 bases lining up with TRBD1. The sequence derives from a woman in her thirties or forties who had recovered from COVID-19. The CDR3 nucleotides are TGTGCCAGCAGCGTACAGGGGGCGAACACCATATATTTT. This codes for CASSVQGANTIYF.